Given below is one T cell receptor (beta chain) in context. The target antigen is unknown. This specimen belongs to a study of early T cells in non-severe SARS-CoV-2 infection. Researchers attached unique molecular identifiers to individual cDNA molecules. TCRdb reprocessed the 5' RACE reads via MiXCR and lists one record per CDR3 protein. There are around 40,000 distinct CDR3 sequences in the sample; about a tenth occur only once, and roughly 10% lies in the top ten. Germline V CDR1 and CDR2: SEHNR, FQNEAQ (reference sequence). V shed 4 bases, J shed 3 bases, and the junction held 7 bases outside the gene matches. This CDR3 is 16 amino acids long. Study-wide findings and caveats: Private and CD4 specificities were missed by VDJdb matching, skewed to anti-spike CD8.

The TCR originated in an adult who was a healthcare worker with PCR-confirmed SARS-CoV-2 infection or an uninfected control (not recorded which). V usage is TRBV7-9 and J usage is TRBJ1-1; 11 bases match TRBD1. The sequenced material came from whole blood. The CDR3 loop is CASSSGQGVRDTEAFF. In DNA form, the CDR3 reads TGTGCCAGCAGCTCGGGACAGGGGGTACGGGACACTGAAGCTTTCTTT.